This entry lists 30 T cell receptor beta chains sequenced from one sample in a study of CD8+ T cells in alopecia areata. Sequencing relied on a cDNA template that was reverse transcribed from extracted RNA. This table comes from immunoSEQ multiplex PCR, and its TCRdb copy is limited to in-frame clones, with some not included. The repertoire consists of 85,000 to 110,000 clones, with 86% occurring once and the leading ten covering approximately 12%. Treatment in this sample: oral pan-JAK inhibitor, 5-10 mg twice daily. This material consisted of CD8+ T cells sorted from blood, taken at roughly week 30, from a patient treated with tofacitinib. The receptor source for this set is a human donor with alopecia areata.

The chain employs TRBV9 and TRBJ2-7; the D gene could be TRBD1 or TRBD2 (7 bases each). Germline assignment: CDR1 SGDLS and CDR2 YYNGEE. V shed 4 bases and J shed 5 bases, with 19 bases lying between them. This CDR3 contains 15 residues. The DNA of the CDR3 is TGTGCCAGCAGCCCGGGGGGAGGGGGCATCGACGAGCAGTACTTC. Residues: CASSPGGGGIDEQYF.

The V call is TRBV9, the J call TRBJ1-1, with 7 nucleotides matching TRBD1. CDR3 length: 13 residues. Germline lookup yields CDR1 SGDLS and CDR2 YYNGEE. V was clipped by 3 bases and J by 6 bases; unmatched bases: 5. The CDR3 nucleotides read TGTGCCAGCAGCGCAGACAGGGTGGCTGAAGCTTTCTTT. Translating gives CASSADRVAEAFF.

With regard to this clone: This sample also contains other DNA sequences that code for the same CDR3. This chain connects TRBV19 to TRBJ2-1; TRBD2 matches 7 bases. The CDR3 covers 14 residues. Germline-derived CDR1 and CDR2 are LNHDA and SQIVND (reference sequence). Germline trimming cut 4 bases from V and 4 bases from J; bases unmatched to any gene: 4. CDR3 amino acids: CASSSGGDYNEQFF. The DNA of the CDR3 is TGTGCCAGTAGTAGCGGGGGAGATTACAATGAGCAGTTCTTC.

The CDR3 DNA is TGTGCCAGCAGTTTATCGTCGCAGGAGCAGTTCTTC. Its protein product is CASSLSSQEQFF. The rearrangement links TRBV27 to TRBJ2-1; D is uncertain. Germline values: CDR1 MNHEY, CDR2 SMNVEV (reference sequence). The CDR3 contains 12 residues. The V and J ends lost 0 bases and 10 bases respectively, with 7 bases between them.

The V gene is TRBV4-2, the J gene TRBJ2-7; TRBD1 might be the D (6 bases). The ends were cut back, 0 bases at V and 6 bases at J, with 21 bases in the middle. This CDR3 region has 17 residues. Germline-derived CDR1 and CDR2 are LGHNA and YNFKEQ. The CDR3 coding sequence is TGTGCCAGCAGCCAAGATCGTGTGGGGGCGCGTCGGGGCGAGCAGTACTTC. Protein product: CASSQDRVGARRGEQYF.

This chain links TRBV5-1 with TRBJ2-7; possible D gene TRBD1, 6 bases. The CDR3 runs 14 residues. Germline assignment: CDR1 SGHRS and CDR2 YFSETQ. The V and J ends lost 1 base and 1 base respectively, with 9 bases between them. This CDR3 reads CASSLFGQSYEQYF. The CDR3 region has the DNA TGCGCCAGCAGCTTGTTTGGACAGTCCTACGAGCAGTACTTC. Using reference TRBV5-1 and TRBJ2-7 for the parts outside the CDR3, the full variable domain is KAGVTQTPRYLIKTRGQQVTLSCSPISGHRSVSWYQQTPGQGLQFLFEYFSETQRNKGNFPGRFSGRQFSNSRSEMNVSTLELGDSALYLCASSLFGQSYEQYFGPGTRLTVT.

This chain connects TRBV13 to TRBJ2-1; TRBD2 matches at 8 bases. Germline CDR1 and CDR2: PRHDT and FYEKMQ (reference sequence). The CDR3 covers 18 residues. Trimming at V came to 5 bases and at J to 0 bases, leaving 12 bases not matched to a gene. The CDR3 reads CASSPWGSGEVSYNEQFF. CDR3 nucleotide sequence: TGTGCCAGCAGCCCCTGGGGTAGCGGGGAAGTCTCCTACAATGAGCAGTTCTTC.

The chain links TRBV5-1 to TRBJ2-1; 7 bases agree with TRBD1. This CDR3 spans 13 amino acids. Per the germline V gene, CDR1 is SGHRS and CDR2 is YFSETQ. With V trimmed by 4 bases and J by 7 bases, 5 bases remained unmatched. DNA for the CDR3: TGCGCCAGCAGCCACCCACAGGGGAATGAGCAGTTCTTC. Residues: CASSHPQGNEQFF.

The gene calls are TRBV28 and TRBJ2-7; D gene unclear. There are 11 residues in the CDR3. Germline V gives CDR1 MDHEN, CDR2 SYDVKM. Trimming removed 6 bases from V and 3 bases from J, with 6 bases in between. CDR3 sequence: CASSPDYEQYF. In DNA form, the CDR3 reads TGTGCCAGCAGCCCCGACTACGAGCAGTACTTC. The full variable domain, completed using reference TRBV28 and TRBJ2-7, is DVKVTQSSRYLVKRTGEKVFLECVQDMDHENMFWYRQDPGLGLRLIYFSYDVKMKEKGDIPEGYSVSREKKERFSLILESASTNQTSMYLCASSPDYEQYFGPGTRLTVT.

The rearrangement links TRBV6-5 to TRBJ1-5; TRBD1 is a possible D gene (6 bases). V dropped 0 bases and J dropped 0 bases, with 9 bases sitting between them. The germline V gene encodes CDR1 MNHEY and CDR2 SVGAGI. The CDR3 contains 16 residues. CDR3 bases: TGTGCCAGCAGTTACTCTCAGGGGTATAGCAATCAGCCCCAGCATTTT. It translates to CASSYSQGYSNQPQHF.

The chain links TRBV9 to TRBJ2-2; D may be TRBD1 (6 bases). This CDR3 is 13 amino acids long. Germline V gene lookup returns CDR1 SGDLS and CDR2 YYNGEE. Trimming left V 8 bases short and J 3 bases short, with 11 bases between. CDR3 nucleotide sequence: TGTGCCAGTAAAGGGGGTTACACCGGGGAGCTGTTTTTT. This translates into CASKGGYTGELFF.

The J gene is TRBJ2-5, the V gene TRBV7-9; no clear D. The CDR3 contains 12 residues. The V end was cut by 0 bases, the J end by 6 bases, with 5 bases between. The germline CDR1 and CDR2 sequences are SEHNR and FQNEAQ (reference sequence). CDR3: CASSLAHQTQYF. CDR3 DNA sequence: TGTGCCAGCAGCTTAGCCCATCAGACCCAGTACTTC.

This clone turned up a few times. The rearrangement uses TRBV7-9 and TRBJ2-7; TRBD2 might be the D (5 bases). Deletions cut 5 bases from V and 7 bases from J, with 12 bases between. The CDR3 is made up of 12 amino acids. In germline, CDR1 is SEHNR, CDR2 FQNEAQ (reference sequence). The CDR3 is CASSPPRGEQYF. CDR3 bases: TGTGCCAGCAGCCCTCCTAGAGGGGAGCAGTACTTC. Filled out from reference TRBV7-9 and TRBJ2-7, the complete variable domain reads DTGVSQNPRHKITKRGQNVTFRCDPISEHNRLYWYRQTLGQGPEFLTYFQNEAQLEKSRLLSDRFSAERPKGSFSTLEIQRTEQGDSAMYLCASSPPRGEQYFGPGTRLTVT.

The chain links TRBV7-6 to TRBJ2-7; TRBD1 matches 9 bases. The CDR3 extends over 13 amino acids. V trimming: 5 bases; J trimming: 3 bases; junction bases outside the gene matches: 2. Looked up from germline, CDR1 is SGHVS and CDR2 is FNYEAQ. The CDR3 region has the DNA TGTGCCAGCAGCCCGGGACAGGGCTACGAGCAGTACTTC. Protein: CASSPGQGYEQYF.

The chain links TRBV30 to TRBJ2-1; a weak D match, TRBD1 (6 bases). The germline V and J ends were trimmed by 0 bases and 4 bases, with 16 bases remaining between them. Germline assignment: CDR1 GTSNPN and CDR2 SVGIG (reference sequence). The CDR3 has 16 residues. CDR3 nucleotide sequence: TGTGCCTGGAGTGTGCAGACAGGCCCGAGGTACAATGAGCAGTTCTTC. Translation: CAWSVQTGPRYNEQFF.

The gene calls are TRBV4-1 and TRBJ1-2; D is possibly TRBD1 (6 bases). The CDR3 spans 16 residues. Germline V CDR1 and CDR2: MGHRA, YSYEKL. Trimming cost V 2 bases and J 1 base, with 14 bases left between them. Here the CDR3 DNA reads TGCGCCAGCAGCCAAACTCTACAGGGATTTAACTATGGCTACACCTTC. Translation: CASSQTLQGFNYGYTF.

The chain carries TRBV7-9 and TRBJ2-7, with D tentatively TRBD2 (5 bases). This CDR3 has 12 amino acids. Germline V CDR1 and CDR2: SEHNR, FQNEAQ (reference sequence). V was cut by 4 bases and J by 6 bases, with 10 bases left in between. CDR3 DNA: TGTGCCAGCAGCTCCCGGGATCCCGAGCAGTACTTC. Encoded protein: CASSSRDPEQYF.

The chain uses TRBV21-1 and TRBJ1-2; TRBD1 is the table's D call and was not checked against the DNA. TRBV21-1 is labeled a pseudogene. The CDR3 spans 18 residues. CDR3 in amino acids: CASSKTGQGFPLNYGYTF. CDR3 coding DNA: TGTGCCAGCAGCAAAACGGGACAGGGGTTCCCTCTTAACTATGGCTACACCTTC.

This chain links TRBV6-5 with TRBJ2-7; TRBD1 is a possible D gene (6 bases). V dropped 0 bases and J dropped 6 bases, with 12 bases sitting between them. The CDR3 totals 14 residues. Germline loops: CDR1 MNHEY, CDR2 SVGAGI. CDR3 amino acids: CASSYSLQGTEQYF. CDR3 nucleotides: TGTGCCAGCAGTTACTCTTTGCAGGGGACCGAGCAGTACTTC.

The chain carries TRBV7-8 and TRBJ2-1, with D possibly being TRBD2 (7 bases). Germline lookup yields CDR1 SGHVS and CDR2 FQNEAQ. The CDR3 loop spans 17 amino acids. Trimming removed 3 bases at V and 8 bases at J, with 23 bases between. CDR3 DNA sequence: TGTGCCAGCAGCTTCCCCTTAGGGGGTAGCGGGTATTATGAGCAGTTCTTC. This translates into CASSFPLGGSGYYEQFF.

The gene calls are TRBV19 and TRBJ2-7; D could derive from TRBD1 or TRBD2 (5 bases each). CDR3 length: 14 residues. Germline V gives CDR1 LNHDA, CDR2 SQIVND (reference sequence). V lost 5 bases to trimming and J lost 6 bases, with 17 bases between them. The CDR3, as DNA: TGTGCCAGTAGTCCTGCGGTCGAGGGGTTCGAGCAGTACTTC. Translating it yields CASSPAVEGFEQYF.

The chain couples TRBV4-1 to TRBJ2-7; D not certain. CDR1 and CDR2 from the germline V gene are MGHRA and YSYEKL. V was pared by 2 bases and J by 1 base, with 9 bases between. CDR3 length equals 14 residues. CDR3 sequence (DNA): TGCGCCAGCAGCCAACCTGGGCTTTCCTACGAGCAGTACTTC. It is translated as CASSQPGLSYEQYF.

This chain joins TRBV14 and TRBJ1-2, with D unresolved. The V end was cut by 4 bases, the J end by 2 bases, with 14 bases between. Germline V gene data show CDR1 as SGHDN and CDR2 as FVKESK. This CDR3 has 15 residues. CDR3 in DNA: TGTGCCAGCAGCCCCGGGTGGCCAGACAACTATGGCTACACCTTC. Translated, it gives CASSPGWPDNYGYTF.

The CDR3 nucleotides are TGTGCCAGCAGGTGGAGCTCCTATAATTCACCCCTCCACTTT. Encoded protein: CASRWSSYNSPLHF. The chain recombines TRBV27 with TRBJ1-6; D is ambiguous. The CDR3 covers 14 residues. Per the germline V gene, CDR1 is MNHEY and CDR2 is SMNVEV (reference sequence). Trimming shortened V by 6 bases and J by 0 bases, and 6 bases separated the two germline ends.

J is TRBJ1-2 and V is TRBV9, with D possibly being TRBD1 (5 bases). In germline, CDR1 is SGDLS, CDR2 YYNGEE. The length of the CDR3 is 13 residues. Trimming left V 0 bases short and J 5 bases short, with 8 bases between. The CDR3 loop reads CASSVVTGYGYTF. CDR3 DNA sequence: TGTGCCAGCAGCGTAGTTACAGGTTATGGCTACACCTTC.

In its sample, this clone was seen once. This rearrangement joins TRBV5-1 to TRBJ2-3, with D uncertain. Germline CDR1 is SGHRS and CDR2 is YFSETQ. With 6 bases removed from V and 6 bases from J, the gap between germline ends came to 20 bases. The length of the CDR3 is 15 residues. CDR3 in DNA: TGCGCCAGCACGATTAGAAATCCGAGTGTGGATACGCAGTATTTT. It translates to CASTIRNPSVDTQYF. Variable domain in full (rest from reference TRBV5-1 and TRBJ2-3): KAGVTQTPRYLIKTRGQQVTLSCSPISGHRSVSWYQQTPGQGLQFLFEYFSETQRNKGNFPGRFSGRQFSNSRSEMNVSTLELGDSALYLCASTIRNPSVDTQYFGPGTRLTVL.

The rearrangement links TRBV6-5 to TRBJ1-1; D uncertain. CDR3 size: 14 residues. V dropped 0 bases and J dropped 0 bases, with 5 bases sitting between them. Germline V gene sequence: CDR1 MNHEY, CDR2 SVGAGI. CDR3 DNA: TGTGCCAGCAGTTACTCAGGTATGAACACTGAAGCTTTCTTT. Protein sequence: CASSYSGMNTEAFF.

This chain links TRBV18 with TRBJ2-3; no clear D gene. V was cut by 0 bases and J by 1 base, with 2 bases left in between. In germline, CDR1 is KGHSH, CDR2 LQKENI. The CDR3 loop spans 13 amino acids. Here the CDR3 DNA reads TGTGCCAGCTCACCACCCGGCACAGATACGCAGTATTTT. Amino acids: CASSPPGTDTQYF.

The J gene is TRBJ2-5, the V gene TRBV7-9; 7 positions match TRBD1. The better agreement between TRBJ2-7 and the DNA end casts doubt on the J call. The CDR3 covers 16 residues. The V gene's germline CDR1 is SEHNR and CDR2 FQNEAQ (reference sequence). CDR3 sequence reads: CASSSTDSGTEYEQYF. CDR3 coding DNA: TGTGCCAGCAGCTCCACCGATTCCGGGACAGAATACGAGCAGTACTTC.

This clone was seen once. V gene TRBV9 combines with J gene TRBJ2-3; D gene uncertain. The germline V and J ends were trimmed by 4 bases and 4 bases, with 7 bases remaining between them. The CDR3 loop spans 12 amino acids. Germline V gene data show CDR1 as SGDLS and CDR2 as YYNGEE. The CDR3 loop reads CASSKTSDTQYF. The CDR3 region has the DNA TGTGCCAGCAGCAAGACGTCAGATACGCAGTATTTT.